This TCR beta chain was documented in a study of T cell responses to AZD1222 COVID-19 vaccine. Data came from immunoSEQ multiplex PCR; TCRdb stores just in-frame clones and leaves some out. Among about 130,000 clones listed, roughly 90% were seen once. The CDR3 spans 14 residues. V lost 0 bases, J lost 6 bases, and 9 bases lay in between. Germline V gives CDR1 MNHNY, CDR2 SVGAGI (reference sequence). The chain joins TRBV6-6 to TRBJ2-1; a weak D match, TRBD2 (6 bases). This clonotype was obtained from an adult in good health. The input for sequencing was peripheral blood, taken on day 0 of AZD1222 vaccination. The CDR3: CASSYSAGLNEQFF. As DNA, the CDR3 is TGTGCCAGCAGTTACTCGGCGGGACTCAATGAGCAGTTCTTC.